This TCR beta chain stems from a study of shared clonotypes between healthy human individuals. Study overall: Used for every donor were three CD4 naive, three CD4 memory, two CD8 naive and one CD8 memory plate.

The data were produced by immunoSEQ multiplex PCR, yet TCRdb's version contains in-frame clones alone and is incomplete. The table has more than 1 million clones, 75% to 85% seen once. Germline CDR1 reads MNHEY; CDR2 reads SMNVEV (reference sequence). V lost 3 bases to trimming and J lost 1 base, with 12 bases between them. The CDR3 extends over 15 amino acids. J is TRBJ1-2 and V is TRBV27; D gene uncertain. Specimen: memory CD4+ T cells from PBMCs. Subset reported: CD45RA-negative fraction. This sequence was found in a man aged 18 to 30 in good health. Some clones in this sample may be carry-over from other donors' samples. As DNA, the CDR3 is TGTGCCAGCAGTTTGAATTCAGTTGATAACTATGGCTACACCTTC. It yields the protein CASSLNSVDNYGYTF.